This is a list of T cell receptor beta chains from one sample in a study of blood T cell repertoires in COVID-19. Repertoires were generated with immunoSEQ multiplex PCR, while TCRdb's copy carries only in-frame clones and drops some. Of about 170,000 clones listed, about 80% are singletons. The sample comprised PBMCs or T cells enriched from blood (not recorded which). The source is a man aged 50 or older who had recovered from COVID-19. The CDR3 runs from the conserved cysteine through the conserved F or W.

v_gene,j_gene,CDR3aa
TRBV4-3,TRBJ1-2,CASSRDTGVLYGYTF
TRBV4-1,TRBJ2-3,CASSHNTDTQYF
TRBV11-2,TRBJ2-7,CASSLVTGPAYEQYF
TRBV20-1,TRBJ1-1,CSASPRTGRTEAFF
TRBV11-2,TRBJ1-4,CASSLDLTPSEKLFF
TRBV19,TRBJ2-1,CASSVRQGPYNEQFF
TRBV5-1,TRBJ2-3,CASSSDRGRDTQYF
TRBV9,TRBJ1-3,CASSVAGQVYSGNTIYF
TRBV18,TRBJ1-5,CASSPGPPTRDQPQHF
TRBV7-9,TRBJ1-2,CASKKRESNGYTF
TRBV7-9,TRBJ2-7,CASRSSGGPAYEQYF
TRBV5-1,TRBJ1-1,CASSFQVNTEAFF
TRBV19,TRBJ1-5,CATTGRGARQPQHF
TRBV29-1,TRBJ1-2,CSVDLGQENYGYTF
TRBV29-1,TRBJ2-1,CSGCRAGFDNEQFF
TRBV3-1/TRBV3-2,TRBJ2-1,CASSQEVSWNEQFF
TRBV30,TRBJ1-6,CAWTRMSSYNSPLHF
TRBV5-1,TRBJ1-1,CASSHRGQETEAFF
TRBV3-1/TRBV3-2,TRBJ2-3,CASSQDRVADTQYF
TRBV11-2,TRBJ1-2,CASVPGTPKNYGYTF
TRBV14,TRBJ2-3,CASSRNSGGRTDTQYF
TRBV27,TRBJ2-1,CASSTLYNEQFF
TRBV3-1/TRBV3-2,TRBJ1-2,CASSHKGLALPAYGYTF
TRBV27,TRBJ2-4,CASSLGRANIQYF
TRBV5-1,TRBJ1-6,CASSLKPSDNNSPLHF
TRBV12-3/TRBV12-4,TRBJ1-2,CASSLTGYSYTF
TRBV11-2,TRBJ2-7,CASSAPVHSGQDYYEQYF
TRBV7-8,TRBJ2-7,CATGGVAYEQYF
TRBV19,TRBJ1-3,CASSMGTYHFTGNTIYF
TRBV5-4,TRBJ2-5,CASSFFNREETQYF
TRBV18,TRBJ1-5,CASSLTARVWHF
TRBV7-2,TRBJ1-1,CASSSHRGRLNTEAFF
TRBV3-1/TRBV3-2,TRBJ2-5,CASSPNGGRGQETQYF
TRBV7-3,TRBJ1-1,CASSREANTEAFF
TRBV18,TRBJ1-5,CASSPGSPSQPQHF
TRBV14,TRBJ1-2,CASSQAPRGGYTF
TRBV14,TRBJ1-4,CASSLRAGREEEKLFF
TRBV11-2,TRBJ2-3,CASSLLGGQVSTDTQYF
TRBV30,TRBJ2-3,CAWGLAGGTDTQYF
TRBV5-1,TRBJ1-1,CASSPRENTEAFF
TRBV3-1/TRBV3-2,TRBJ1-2,CASSQDPRGSYGYTF
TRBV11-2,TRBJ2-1,CASTLAWAGQGYNEQFF
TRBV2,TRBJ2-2,CASRTGPTGELFF
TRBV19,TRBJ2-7,CASRPTSGGFDEQYF
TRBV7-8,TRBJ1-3,CASSLRGGQGFGNTIYF
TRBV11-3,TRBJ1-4,CASSLDLTGGASNEKLFF
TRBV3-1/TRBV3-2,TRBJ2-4,CASSQEWLQTKNIQYF
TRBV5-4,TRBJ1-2,CASSLQGGDGYTF
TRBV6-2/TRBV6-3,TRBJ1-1,CASSLTPFASTEAFF
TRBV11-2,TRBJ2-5,CASSPGQWTETQYF
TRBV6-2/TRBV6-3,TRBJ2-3,CASSYRTGSTDTQYF
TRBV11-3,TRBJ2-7,CASSLEARSEQYF
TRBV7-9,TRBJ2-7,CASTRDSSYEQYF
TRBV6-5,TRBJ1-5,CASSYGQGHNQPQHF
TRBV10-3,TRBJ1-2,CAISVDKHYGYTF
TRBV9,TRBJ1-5,CASSGQGASGQPQHF
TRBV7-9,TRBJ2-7,CASSLVELAFHEQYF